These 14 T cell receptor beta chains originate from one sample sequenced in a study of T cells in localized non-small cell lung cancer. Assay used: immunoSEQ multiplex PCR; TCRdb lists only in-frame clones, some missing. Of almost 35,000 clones in the sample, 90% to 95% are singletons; the top ten hold 7% to 9.5%. The starting material was peripheral blood, obtained before any cancer treatment. The receptors stem from a female donor of 60 years or more with stage I lung adenocarcinoma.

The rearrangement joins TRBV5-6 to TRBJ2-7, with 7 positions matching TRBD1. V lost 7 bases, J lost 1 base, and 5 bases stayed unmatched. The CDR3 is made up of 13 amino acids. Germline V gives CDR1 SGHDT, CDR2 YYEEEE. CDR3 sequence: CASARDSSYEQYF. DNA for the CDR3: TGTGCCAGCGCCCGGGACAGTTCCTACGAGCAGTACTTC.

V is TRBV10-3 and J is TRBJ1-1, with 12 bases that match TRBD1. CDR1 is ENHRY, CDR2 SYGVKD, per germline. V gave up 6 bases and J gave up 4 bases; unmatched junction bases: 6. The CDR3 has 15 amino acids. CDR3 coding DNA: TGTGCCATCAGAGGGACAGGGGGCAGGTTCACTGAAGCTTTCTTT. Translating it yields CAIRGTGGRFTEAFF.

The chain couples TRBV7-2 to TRBJ2-5; the D gene is possibly TRBD2 (7 bases). V was clipped by 5 bases and J by 5 bases, with 21 bases between them. CDR3 size: 16 residues. The germline V gene has CDR1 SGHTA and CDR2 FQGNSA. The CDR3 nucleotides read TGTGCCAGCAGCCCCGGGGGGCGGGAGAGGGGTGAGACCCAGTACTTC. It encodes CASSPGGRERGETQYF.

This clone was picked up one time. This chain links TRBV5-8 with TRBJ2-3, with a weak D call TRBD1 (5 bases). V lost 1 base and J lost 2, with 11 bases in between. The germline V gene encodes CDR1 SGHTS and CDR2 YDEGEE. The CDR3 runs to 15 residues. CDR3 sequence reads: CASSLRQGITDTQYF. The CDR3 DNA reads as TGTGCCAGCAGCTTGCGGCAGGGAATCACAGATACGCAGTATTTT.

The CDR3 reads CASSDNIANTGELFF. The CDR3, as DNA: TGTGCCAGCAGTGATAATATCGCGAACACCGGGGAGCTGTTTTTT. This rearrangement joins TRBV6-1 to TRBJ2-2; no definite D call. Trimming left V 3 bases short and J 0 bases short, with 8 bases between. The germline V gene encodes CDR1 MNHNS and CDR2 SASEGT. The CDR3 covers 15 residues.

For the CDR3, the DNA is TGTGCCAGCTCACCTTCGGGACAGTCCTACGAGCAGTACTTC. Its translation: CASSPSGQSYEQYF. This sequence joins TRBV18 and TRBJ2-7; TRBD1 agrees at 7 bases. The CDR3 is 14 residues long. Losses at the gene ends were 3 bases for V and 1 base for J; bases not matched to a gene: 3. Germline loops: CDR1 KGHSH, CDR2 LQKENI.

The chain joins TRBV5-8 to TRBJ2-1; 10 bases match TRBD2. The ends lost 1 base at V and 0 bases at J; junction bases unmatched: 7. Germline lookup yields CDR1 SGHTS and CDR2 YDEGEE. This CDR3 is built from 18 residues. CDR3 protein: CASSLMLAGASSYNEQFF. CDR3 DNA sequence: TGTGCCAGCAGCTTGATGCTAGCGGGGGCCAGCTCCTACAATGAGCAGTTCTTC.

The chain couples TRBV27 to TRBJ2-5; possibly TRBD1 for D (6 bases). The CDR3 runs to 12 residues. CDR1 and CDR2 (germline): MNHEY, SMNVEV (reference sequence). V was shortened by 10 bases and J by 5 bases, with 14 bases between the two germline ends. The CDR3, as DNA: TGTGCCACCTCGGGTGACAGGGAGACCCAGTACTTC. Amino acid sequence: CATSGDRETQYF.

The chain links TRBV7-7 to TRBJ2-2; maybe TRBD2 (6 bases). Trimming took 5 bases from V and 7 from J, leaving 17 bases between them. There are 15 residues in the CDR3. Germline V gene data show CDR1 as SSHAT and CDR2 as FNYEAQ (reference sequence). CDR3 nucleotides: TGTGCCAGCAGCGATAGCGGTCATGGGCGCGGGGAGCTGTTTTTT. Translated: CASSDSGHGRGELFF.

The rearrangement joins TRBV19 to TRBJ2-1; 12 bases match TRBD2. V lost 5 bases, J lost 10 bases, and 6 bases stayed unmatched. The CDR3 is 14 amino acids. CDR1 LNHDA and CDR2 SQIVND come from the germline V gene (reference sequence). DNA for the CDR3: TGTGCCAGTAGTCTGGACGGACTAGCGGGGGAGCAGTTCTTC. Its translation is CASSLDGLAGEQFF.

The chain links TRBV18 to TRBJ1-1; the D gene is possibly TRBD1 (5 bases). The length of the CDR3 is 14 residues. CDR1 is KGHSH and CDR2 is LQKENI in the germline V gene. Trimming stripped 3 bases from V and 5 bases from J, with 13 bases between. The CDR3 bases are TGTGCCAGCTCACCGTTTGGGGGAAAGACTGAAGCTTTCTTT. Amino acids: CASSPFGGKTEAFF.

The chain's CDR3 is CASSPTGVNTEAFF. CDR3 in DNA: TGCGCCAGCAGCCCTACAGGGGTGAACACTGAAGCTTTCTTT. The chain combines TRBV5-1 with TRBJ1-1, with 7 bases matching TRBD1. V dropped 4 bases and J dropped 0; count of bases not matched to a gene: 3. There are 14 residues in the CDR3. Germline V gives CDR1 SGHRS, CDR2 YFSETQ.

The chain joins TRBV4-3 to TRBJ2-2, with 8 bases that match TRBD1. J gave up 4 bases and V 8 bases, and 6 bases lay outside the gene matches. The CDR3 spans 14 residues. Germline-derived CDR1 and CDR2 are LGHNA and YSLEER. CDR3 protein: CASGDRSLTGELFF. Here the CDR3 DNA reads TGCGCCAGCGGGGACAGGTCCCTCACCGGGGAGCTGTTTTTT.

The chain uses TRBV7-9 and TRBJ1-5; D might be TRBD1 (5 bases). CDR1 SEHNR and CDR2 FQNEAQ come from the germline V gene (reference sequence). V was shortened by 0 bases and J by 6 bases, with 15 bases between the two germline ends. The CDR3 has 16 amino acids. CDR3 region: CASSLAEWGFRQPQHF. The CDR3 DNA is TGTGCCAGCAGCTTAGCTGAATGGGGGTTCCGTCAGCCCCAGCATTTT.